Sequencing of this T cell receptor (beta chain) was carried out in a study of human T cells and chemical hapten exposure. For the study at large: Sensitization involved placing 2% DPC onto a roughly 2 cm by roughly 2 cm region of upper inner arm skin.

This clonotype was picked up a small number of times. Noted time point: pre-sensitization, week 0. The treatment: therapeutic diphenylcyclopropenone sensitization with weekly scalp DPC. Germline assignment: CDR1 SEHNR and CDR2 FQNEAQ (reference sequence). The CDR3 is 15 residues long. Unmatched junction bases numbered 5, after V lost 1 base and J lost 4 bases. TCRdb passed the RACE reads through MiXCR, listing each CDR3 protein once. Of over 300,000 distinct CDR3 sequences listed, 5.1% are singletons. The sample consisted of whole blood, taken in connection with sensitization to the hapten diphenylcyclopropenone (DPC). This chain uses TRBV7-9 with TRBJ1-1, with 8 bases aligning to TRBD1. This receptor was obtained from a woman in her fifties or sixties with alopecia areata. Some clones in this sample may be carry-over from other donors' samples. The CDR3, as DNA: TGTGCCAGCAGCTTAGGAGACAGGGGAGGCACTGAAGCTTTCTTT. It encodes CASSLGDRGGTEAFF.